This TCR beta chain was observed in a study of Graves' ophthalmopathy and Graves' hyperthyroidism. Moderate-to-severe activity, CAS at least 3, NOSPECS at least 4 and duration under 3 months characterized donors with ophthalmopathy. Excluded were patients with other autoimmune diseases, uncontrolled infections, pregnancy or lactation. Using RNA transcripts, the TCR beta CDR3 regions were amplified. HTBI primers were used in a first-round RT-PCR, which preceded a second-round multiplex PCR. MiXCR, run by TCRdb on the multiplex PCR reads, gives a single entry per CDR3 protein. The sample holds over 450,000 distinct CDR3 sequences, under 15% seen once. Study results and caveats: Ophthalmopathy could be told apart from stable hyperthyroidism by a 13-signature model (approximately 91% sensitivity, around 81% specificity).

Notes on this clonotype: What it binds is unknown.

V was shortened by 5 bases and J by 4 bases, with 18 bases between the two germline ends. In germline, CDR1 is GTSNPN, CDR2 SVGIG (reference sequence). This CDR3 has 15 amino acids. The receptor was isolated from a woman aged 30 to 39 with Graves' ophthalmopathy. Sequencing was performed on blood. The chain joins TRBV30 to TRBJ1-5; D is perhaps TRBD1 (6 bases). CDR3 protein: CAWSRGGLFNQPQHF. In DNA form, the CDR3 reads TGTGCCTGGTCCAGAGGGGGGCTATTTAATCAGCCCCAGCATTTT.